Described below is a single T cell receptor beta chain sequence and its context. This sample is part of a study of blood T cell repertoires in COVID-19. Sequenced by immunoSEQ multiplex PCR; TCRdb stores in-frame clones only, minus some. The sample includes hundreds of thousands of clones, around 90% of them seen just once. Looked up from germline, CDR1 is MNHEY and CDR2 is SVGAGI. V was pared by 5 bases and J by 7 bases, with 4 bases of the junction left unmatched. The CDR3 totals 14 residues. This TCR derives from a man between 60 and 75 years old who had recovered from COVID-19. Specimen: peripheral blood. The J gene is TRBJ2-1, the V gene TRBV6-5; 11 bases agree with TRBD2. In nucleotides, the CDR3 is TGTGCCAGCAGTCCGGTAGCGGGGGGGAATGAGCAGTTCTTC. It encodes CASSPVAGGNEQFF.